This T cell receptor (beta chain) comes out of a study of PD-1 blockade in classical Hodgkin lymphoma. Findings and caveats of the study: Repertoire differences have undefined causes, possibly disease activity or prior therapy.

Concerning this clone itself: Its antigen remains unknown.

All patients relapsed after autologous stem cell transplantation, and brentuximab vedotin exposure varied. This table comes from immunoSEQ multiplex PCR, and its TCRdb copy is limited to in-frame clones, with some not included. The sample holds 6,500 to 7,500 clones, roughly 79% seen once. The CDR3 extends over 16 amino acids. V lost 4 bases to trimming and J lost 1 base; unmatched junction nucleotides: 6. Germline V gene sequence: CDR1 LNHDA, CDR2 SQIVND (reference sequence). The source material was peripheral blood mononuclear cells (PBMCs), sampled before the second cycle of nivolumab. The V and J genes are TRBV19 and TRBJ2-2, with 7 bases identical to TRBD1. This receptor was identified in a human donor with classical Hodgkin lymphoma. CDR3 protein: CASSREGTVNTGELFF. In nucleotides, the CDR3 is TGTGCCAGTAGTAGGGAAGGGACAGTGAACACCGGGGAGCTGTTTTTT.